These 7 T cell receptor beta chains were all obtained from the same sample, sequenced in a study of T-cell memory formation after mild COVID-19. TCRdb re-analysed the 5' RACE reads in MiXCR, keeping a single row per CDR3 protein. The top ten hold approximately 22% of the sample, which has about 350,000 distinct CDR3 sequences, 12% to 15% seen once. Material for sequencing was PBMCs or a T cell subset sorted from them (not recorded which). The origin of the receptors is a man aged 18 to 30 who had mild COVID-19 (a few samples of this study predate the infection). Cell type and time point are not known.

This clonotype was counted a few times. The chain has TRBV2 and TRBJ2-2; D is undetermined. V gave up 4 bases and J gave up 7 bases, with 13 bases separating them. Germline CDR1 is SNHLY and CDR2 is FYNNEI. There are 14 residues in the CDR3. CDR3: CASSVRTSGGELFF. CDR3 DNA sequence: TGTGCCAGCAGTGTCCGGACCTCGGGCGGGGAGCTGTTTTTT. Variable domain in full (rest from reference TRBV2 and TRBJ2-2): EPEVTQTPSHQVTQMGQEVILRCVPISNHLYFYWYRQILGQKVEFLVSFYNNEISEKSEIFDDQFSVERPDGSNFTLKIRSTKLEDSAMYFCASSVRTSGGELFFGEGSRLTVL.

This chain connects TRBV21-1 to TRBJ2-5. TRBV21-1 is termed a pseudogene. The CDR3 runs 9 residues. CDR3 protein: CASSETQYF. Here the CDR3 DNA reads TGTGCCAGCTCGGAGACCCAGTACTTC.

This clonotype was picked up a small number of times. V usage is TRBV6-2 or TRBV6-3 and J usage is TRBJ2-1; D not resolved. The germline CDR1 and CDR2 sequences are MNHEY and SVGEGT. The V gene lost 4 bases and the J gene lost 8 bases, with 9 bases spanning the gap. This CDR3 is 12 amino acids long. CDR3 sequence reads: CASSWQWDEQFF. CDR3 coding DNA: TGTGCCAGCAGTTGGCAATGGGATGAGCAGTTCTTC.

In this sample, this clonotype turned up a few times. The CDR3 nucleotides are TGTGCCAGCAACCCCTTAAGACAGATCGCTGGCTACACCTTC. Its protein product is CASNPLRQIAGYTF. The chain joins TRBV7-9 to TRBJ1-2; the D gene is possibly TRBD1 (5 bases). The V gene lost 7 bases and the J gene lost 7 bases, with 19 bases spanning the gap. CDR3 length equals 14 residues. From germline, CDR1 is SEHNR and CDR2 FQNEAQ (reference sequence). The full variable domain, with the rest looked up from reference TRBV7-9 and TRBJ1-2, is DTGVSQNPRHKITKRGQNVTFRCDPISEHNRLYWYRQTLGQGPEFLTYFQNEAQLEKSRLLSDRFSAERPKGSFSTLEIQRTEQGDSAMYLCASNPLRQIAGYTFGSGTRLTVV.

CDR3 residues: CASSFSDRWNQPQHF. DNA for the CDR3: TGTGCCAGCAGTTTCTCGGACAGGTGGAATCAGCCCCAGCATTTT. The rearrangement uses TRBV28 and TRBJ1-5, with 7 bases aligning to TRBD1. The germline V gene encodes CDR1 MDHEN and CDR2 SYDVKM. V shed 3 bases, J shed 4 bases, and the junction held 6 bases outside the gene matches. This CDR3 is 15 amino acids long.

This clonotype has a handful of counts. The chain carries TRBV18 and TRBJ2-5, with 7 bases matching TRBD1. The germline CDR1 and CDR2 sequences are KGHSH and LQKENI. This CDR3 region has 14 residues. Trimming at V came to 5 bases and at J to 3 bases, leaving 6 bases not matched to a gene. The CDR3 is CASSSRGNKETQYF. The CDR3, as DNA: TGTGCCAGCTCATCCAGGGGGAACAAAGAGACCCAGTACTTC.

This clonotype was seen a few times. The J gene is TRBJ2-7, the V gene TRBV20-1; D may correspond to TRBD1 or TRBD2 (5 bases each). Germline lookup yields CDR1 DFQATT and CDR2 SNEGSKA (reference sequence). V gave up 1 base and J gave up 0 bases, with 19 bases separating them. CDR3 length: 17 amino acids. The CDR3 DNA reads TGCAGTGCTAGAGCCTTTTCCGGGACGGCAGACTCCTACGAGCAGTACGTC. It yields the protein CSARAFSGTADSYEQYV.